The next 20 T cell receptor beta chains were all read from a single sample in a study of T-cell memory formation after mild COVID-19. TCRdb re-analysed the 5' RACE reads in MiXCR, keeping a single row per CDR3 protein. The sample lists about 560,000 distinct CDR3 sequences; roughly 17% were seen once. Sequencing was carried out using PBMCs or a T cell subset sorted from them (not recorded which). The receptors shown here come from an adult woman who had mild COVID-19 (a few samples of this study predate the infection). Cell type and time point are not known.

This CDR3 reads CATSREVPGFANTGELFF. CDR3 in DNA: TGTGCCACCAGCAGAGAGGTTCCAGGGTTCGCGAACACCGGGGAGCTGTTTTTT. V and J are TRBV15 and TRBJ2-2; a possible D gene is TRBD1 (5 bases). The CDR3 totals 18 residues. The V end lost 0 bases, the J end lost 0 bases, and 14 bases lay between the germline ends. Germline assignment: CDR1 LNHNV and CDR2 YYDKDF (reference sequence).

This clonotype was observed a few times. V usage is TRBV7-9 and J usage is TRBJ1-2, with D tentatively TRBD1 (5 bases). Trimming stripped 1 base from V and 1 base from J, with 10 bases between. Germline V gives CDR1 SEHNR, CDR2 FQNEAQ (reference sequence). The CDR3 sequence is 15 residues long. For the CDR3, the DNA is TGTGCCAGCAGCTTAGAGCCGGGGCTTAACTATGGCTACACCTTC. Translating it yields CASSLEPGLNYGYTF.

This clonotype was observed at least ten times. V usage is TRBV5-1 and J usage is TRBJ1-4; D ambiguous. The CDR3 has 13 amino acids. V was shortened by 4 bases and J by 8 bases, with 12 bases between the two germline ends. Germline V gene lookup returns CDR1 SGHRS and CDR2 YFSETQ. The CDR3 nucleotides are TGCGCCAGCAGCGGACGTCCAGGCGAAAAACTGTTTTTT. Residues: CASSGRPGEKLFF.

The V call is TRBV12-3 or TRBV12-4, the J call TRBJ2-4, with TRBD1 matching 11 bases. The CDR3 is 15 amino acids. V dropped 6 bases and J dropped 6; count of bases not matched to a gene: 7. The CDR3 region has the DNA TGTGCCAGCAGCCCAGCCGGGACAGGGGGAAACATTCAGTACTTC. Translated: CASSPAGTGGNIQYF.

V gene TRBV6-6 combines with J gene TRBJ2-3, with D possibly matching TRBD1 (6 bases). This CDR3 spans 17 amino acids. With 6 bases removed from V and 3 bases from J, the gap between germline ends came to 22 bases. CDR1 and CDR2 (germline): MNHNY, SVGAGI (reference sequence). The CDR3 region is CASRQNTGNEVTDTQYF. CDR3 sequence (DNA): TGTGCCAGCAGGCAGAATACAGGGAATGAGGTGACAGATACGCAGTATTTT.

This clonotype was seen repeatedly, ten times or more. At one end, the junction sequence differs from germline, possibly due to a read error. The rearrangement uses TRBV7-7 and TRBJ2-5; 10 positions agree with TRBD1. Germline CDR1 reads SSHAT; CDR2 reads FNYEAQ (reference sequence). This CDR3 comprises 15 residues. CDR3 protein: CASSLGQGRRETQYF. The CDR3, as DNA: TGTGCTAGCAGCTTGGGACAGGGGCGCCGGGAGACCCAGTACTTC.

This clonotype was detected only a few times. This rearrangement joins TRBV2 to TRBJ2-1; 7 nucleotides line up with TRBD2. The CDR3 spans 15 residues. Germline loops: CDR1 SNHLY, CDR2 FYNNEI. V was pared by 6 bases and J by 4 bases, with 9 bases of the junction left unmatched. CDR3 sequence: CASRIQLAPYNEQFF. CDR3 DNA: TGTGCCAGCAGGATTCAACTAGCGCCTTACAATGAGCAGTTCTTC.

This sequence joins TRBV5-1 and TRBJ2-1; 7 bases fit TRBD2. The CDR3 covers 14 residues. Germline V gene lookup returns CDR1 SGHRS and CDR2 YFSETQ. J gave up 7 bases and V 4 bases, and 8 bases lay outside the gene matches. In DNA, the CDR3 is TGCGCCAGCAGCCCCTGGGGGGGGGATAATGAGCAGTTCTTC. Its protein product is CASSPWGGDNEQFF. Drawing the rest from reference TRBV5-1 and TRBJ2-1, the complete variable domain is KAGVTQTPRYLIKTRGQQVTLSCSPISGHRSVSWYQQTPGQGLQFLFEYFSETQRNKGNFPGRFSGRQFSNSRSEMNVSTLELGDSALYLCASSPWGGDNEQFFGPGTRLTVL.

The chain is built from TRBV5-5 and TRBJ1-2, with D hard to call. The CDR3 extends over 15 amino acids. V was shortened by 0 bases and J by 0 bases, with 9 bases between the two germline ends. Germline CDR1 SGHKS, CDR2 YYEKEE (reference sequence). CDR3 sequence reads: CASSLAEITNYGYTF. The CDR3 DNA is TGTGCCAGCAGCTTGGCAGAGATTACTAACTATGGCTACACCTTC.

This clonotype showed up just a few times. CDR3 sequence: CASTFRSGLNEKLFF. CDR3 bases: TGTGCCAGCACCTTTAGGTCGGGGCTTAATGAAAAACTGTTTTTT. J is TRBJ1-4 and V is TRBV6-1; the D gene is possibly TRBD1 (5 bases). This CDR3 is built from 15 residues. The germline gives CDR1 MNHNS, CDR2 SASEGT. Trimming took 7 bases from V and 4 from J, leaving 16 bases between them.

The CDR3 spells CASSPSALSSNQPQHF. The CDR3 DNA is TGTGCCAGCAGCCCTTCTGCACTTTCAAGCAATCAGCCCCAGCATTTT. The rearrangement links TRBV5-6 to TRBJ1-5; D is ambiguous. The germline CDR1 and CDR2 sequences are SGHDT and YYEEEE. The length of the CDR3 is 16 residues. V was clipped by 4 bases and J by 1 base, with 15 bases between them.

This clonotype was picked up a small number of times. The chain recombines TRBV20-1 with TRBJ1-1, with 9 bases that match TRBD1. Germline lookup yields CDR1 DFQATT and CDR2 SNEGSKA (reference sequence). The V gene end was trimmed by 5 bases and the J gene end by 0 bases; junction bases not matched to a gene: 7. The CDR3 has 15 amino acids. The CDR3 region has the DNA TGCAGTGCTTCGGACAGGGGAAAAATGAACACTGAAGCTTTCTTT. Amino acids: CSASDRGKMNTEAFF.

The chain recombines TRBV5-1 with TRBJ1-2; TRBD1 might be the D (5 bases). V shed 3 bases and J shed 6 bases, with 12 bases lying between them. CDR3 size: 13 residues. Looked up from germline, CDR1 is SGHRS and CDR2 is YFSETQ. This CDR3 is CASSSGTAHGYTF. CDR3 sequence (DNA): TGCGCCAGCAGCTCCGGGACCGCCCATGGCTACACCTTC.

This clonotype was seen a few times. The V gene is TRBV4-1, the J gene TRBJ1-1; TRBD1 matches 8 bases. Germline V gives CDR1 MGHRA, CDR2 YSYEKL. This CDR3 has 15 amino acids. V trimming: 4 bases; J trimming: 2 bases; junction bases outside the gene matches: 6. The CDR3 protein is CASSPGGLSNTEAFF. In DNA form, the CDR3 reads TGCGCCAGCAGCCCAGGGGGCCTGTCTAACACTGAAGCTTTCTTT.

This clonotype occurred once. The chain has TRBV4-1 and TRBJ1-1; D unresolved. Trimming removed 0 bases at V and 1 base at J, with 9 bases between. The CDR3 is 15 amino acids. Germline CDR1 MGHRA, CDR2 YSYEKL. The CDR3 bases are TGCGCCAGCAGCCAAGAGTTCGGGGAGAACACTGAAGCTTTCTTT. Its translation is CASSQEFGENTEAFF.

This clonotype was observed at least ten times. This rearrangement joins TRBV6-5 to TRBJ1-1; D is undetermined. Trimming pared 6 bases from V and 0 bases from J, leaving 11 bases between. Germline assignment: CDR1 MNHEY and CDR2 SVGAGI. The CDR3 runs 14 residues. CDR3 coding DNA: TGTGCCAGCAGCCGTCAGCGTATGAACACTGAAGCTTTCTTT. Translated, it gives CASSRQRMNTEAFF.

V is TRBV11-2 and J is TRBJ2-1; D may be TRBD1 (6 bases). The CDR3 loop spans 16 amino acids. Trimming removed 1 base from V and 3 bases from J, with 13 bases in between. CDR1 is SGHAT and CDR2 is FQNNGV in the germline V gene. The CDR3 nucleotides are TGTGCCAGCAGCTTAGGGGTAACAGGGTACTACAATGAGCAGTTCTTC. Residues: CASSLGVTGYYNEQFF. The full variable domain, rest sourced from reference TRBV11-2 and TRBJ2-1, is EAGVAQSPRYKIIEKRQSVAFWCNPISGHATLYWYQQILGQGPKLLIQFQNNGVVDDSQLPKDRFSAERLKGVDSTLKIQPAKLEDSAVYLCASSLGVTGYYNEQFFGPGTRLTVL.

This sequence joins TRBV6-2 or TRBV6-3 and TRBJ1-1, with D hard to call. Trimming left V 7 bases short and J 5 bases short, with 14 bases between. The germline CDR1 and CDR2 sequences are MNHEY and SVGEGT. There are 13 residues in the CDR3. CDR3 protein: CASIWVSGTEAFF. The CDR3 bases are TGTGCCAGCATCTGGGTATCGGGTACTGAAGCTTTCTTT.

This clonotype showed up just a few times. The chain has TRBV18 and TRBJ2-7; 7 nucleotides line up with TRBD1. The germline V gene encodes CDR1 KGHSH and CDR2 LQKENI. This CDR3 spans 13 amino acids. V gave up 2 bases and J gave up 12 bases; unmatched junction bases: 10. The CDR3 loop reads CASSPGTETGLYF. As DNA, the CDR3 is TGTGCCAGCTCACCAGGAACAGAGACAGGGCTGTACTTC.

This rearrangement joins TRBV7-2 to TRBJ2-7; a possible D gene is TRBD2 (5 bases). Germline CDR1 reads SGHTA; CDR2 reads FQGNSA. Trimming shortened V by 6 bases and J by 6 bases, and 9 bases separated the two germline ends. The CDR3 has 11 amino acids. The CDR3 here is CASRPRGEQYF. Here the CDR3 DNA reads TGTGCCAGCAGACCCCGGGGCGAGCAGTACTTC. The variable domain in full, completed from reference TRBV7-2 and TRBJ2-7, reads GAGVSQSPSNKVTEKGKDVELRCDPISGHTALYWYRQSLGQGLEFLIYFQGNSAPDKSGLPSDRFSAERTGGSVSTLTIQRTQQEDSAVYLCASRPRGEQYFGPGTRLTVT.